This paragraph covers one T cell receptor beta chain sequence. Its antigen is undetermined. These data are taken from a study of T cell responses to AZD1222 COVID-19 vaccine. TCRdb's copy holds only in-frame clones and misses some; the assay was immunoSEQ multiplex PCR. The data show roughly 110,000 clones, roughly 87% seen once. The length of the CDR3 is 15 residues. Per the germline V gene, CDR1 is LGHNA and CDR2 is YNFKEQ. The V and J ends lost 4 bases and 1 base, in that order; junction bases with no gene match: 6. Study-level points and caveats: No repertoire was sampled before or during the peak T cell response, only after it. Females outnumbered males among donors, who were mostly white British; clonal diversity was possibly underestimated. Baseline serostatus was positive in only six AZD1222 recipients. Of spike-specific TCRs, nearly half reportedly target regions left unmutated in variants.

The sequenced sample was peripheral blood, obtained on day 0 of AZD1222 vaccination. V is TRBV4-2 and J is TRBJ2-7; the match to TRBD1 covers 8 bases. The receptor was isolated from an adult in good health. For the CDR3, the DNA is TGTGCCAGCAGCCTGCCCGGGACAGGTTCCTACGAGCAGTACTTC. Translated: CASSLPGTGSYEQYF.